These 23 T cell receptor beta chains share one sample of origin, sequenced in a study of CD4+ T cells in melanoma. Data came from immunoSEQ multiplex PCR; TCRdb stores just in-frame clones and leaves some out. The data contain about 50,000 clones, approximately 89% of them singletons. Material for sequencing was peripheral blood. Source of these receptors: a human donor with melanoma.

The gene calls are TRBV5-6 and TRBJ1-1, with TRBD1 matching 7 bases. With 0 bases clipped from V and 5 bases from J, the junction kept 4 bases outside the gene matches. CDR3 length: 14 residues. Per germline, CDR1 SGHDT and CDR2 YYEEEE. CDR3 bases: TGTGCCAGCAGCTTGGGCAGGGGGTATACTGAAGCTTTCTTT. Translating gives CASSLGRGYTEAFF.

The genes are TRBV2 and TRBJ2-2, with 13 bases lining up with TRBD2. The CDR3 spans 18 residues. Per germline, CDR1 SNHLY and CDR2 FYNNEI. Trimming at V came to 5 bases and at J to 5 bases, leaving 11 bases not matched to a gene. CDR3 DNA: TGTGCCAGCAGTATGGGACTAGCGGGGAGGCCGGTTACCGGGGAGCTGTTTTTT. This gives the protein CASSMGLAGRPVTGELFF.

This chain connects TRBV28 to TRBJ2-1; D remains unclear. V was shortened by 5 bases and J by 0 bases, with 8 bases between the two germline ends. The CDR3 runs to 14 residues. CDR1 and CDR2 from the germline V gene are MDHEN and SYDVKM. The CDR3 nucleotides are TGTGCCAGCAGTCCACACAGCTCCTACAATGAGCAGTTCTTC. As protein: CASSPHSSYNEQFF.

This clone occurred once. The J gene is TRBJ2-7, the V gene TRBV6-5; D gene unclear. V dropped 1 base and J dropped 5 bases, with 15 bases sitting between them. The CDR3 contains 15 residues. Germline V gene sequence: CDR1 MNHEY, CDR2 SVGAGI. The CDR3 here is CASSYLPTRGNEQYF. In DNA, the CDR3 is TGTGCCAGCAGTTACTTGCCAACCCGAGGCAACGAGCAGTACTTC.

This clone appeared a single time. The rearrangement joins TRBV21-1 to TRBJ1-3. TRBV21-1 is a listed pseudogene. The CDR3 spans 14 residues. CDR3 in DNA: TGTGCCAGCAGCAAGCGAGGGGACGGAAACACCATATATTTT. It translates to CASSKRGDGNTIYF.

J is TRBJ2-3 and V is TRBV6-5; D uncertain. The CDR3 runs to 15 residues. Germline assignment: CDR1 MNHEY and CDR2 SVGAGI. The germline V and J ends were trimmed by 4 bases and 1 base, with 12 bases remaining between them. CDR3 nucleotides: TGTGCCAGCAGTTCCCCACCGGTCGGCACAGATACGCAGTATTTT. Protein product: CASSSPPVGTDTQYF.

The rearrangement links TRBV19 to TRBJ2-3; 7 bases are a match to TRBD1. The CDR3 totals 15 residues. CDR1 and CDR2 (germline): LNHDA, SQIVND (reference sequence). Trimming cost V 4 bases and J 1 base; bases outside gene matches: 5. The CDR3 coding sequence is TGTGCCAGTAGTACCTACAGGGGCGGCACAGATACGCAGTATTTT. Its translation: CASSTYRGGTDTQYF.

This chain joins TRBV5-5 and TRBJ2-1, with a weak D call TRBD2 (6 bases). Trimming cost V 3 bases and J 7 bases, with 17 bases left between them. The germline CDR1 and CDR2 sequences are SGHKS and YYEKEE (reference sequence). The CDR3 has 15 amino acids. The CDR3 DNA reads TGTGCCAGCAGCTGGGAGGCGTACCTAGCTAATGAGCAGTTCTTC. It yields the protein CASSWEAYLANEQFF. Complete variable domain (other parts from reference TRBV5-5 and TRBJ2-1): DAGVTQSPTHLIKTRGQQVTLRCSPISGHKSVSWYQQVLGQGPQFIFQYYEKEERGRGNFPDRFSARQFPNYSSELNVNALLLGDSALYLCASSWEAYLANEQFFGPGTRLTVL.

The chain combines TRBV11-2 with TRBJ2-5, with 7 bases aligning to TRBD2. CDR3 length equals 14 residues. The V and J ends lost 7 bases and 1 base, in that order; junction bases with no gene match: 6. CDR1 and CDR2 (germline): SGHAT, FQNNGV. For the CDR3, the DNA is TGTGCCAGCATCAAATCGGGAGGCCAAGAGACCCAGTACTTC. Translation gives CASIKSGGQETQYF.

The J gene is TRBJ2-5, the V gene TRBV5-6, with D tentatively TRBD1 or TRBD2 (5 bases each). Per the germline V gene, CDR1 is SGHDT and CDR2 is YYEEEE. Trimming left V 0 bases short and J 5 bases short, with 8 bases between. The CDR3 is made up of 13 amino acids. The CDR3 coding sequence is TGTGCCAGCAGCTTGGGGGGGATGGAGACCCAGTACTTC. This gives the protein CASSLGGMETQYF.

The genes are TRBV4-1 and TRBJ2-5; 9 bases agree with TRBD1. This CDR3 comprises 14 residues. Per the germline V gene, CDR1 is MGHRA and CDR2 is YSYEKL. V was clipped by 3 bases and J by 3 bases; unmatched bases: 2. In DNA form, the CDR3 reads TGCGCCAGCAGCCAGGGGACAGGGAAAGAGACCCAGTACTTC. Encoded protein: CASSQGTGKETQYF.

The genes are TRBV9 and TRBJ1-2; tentative D call: TRBD1 (6 bases). This CDR3 contains 18 residues. V lost 0 bases to trimming and J lost 1 base, with 19 bases between them. Germline V CDR1 and CDR2: SGDLS, YYNGEE. In DNA form, the CDR3 reads TGTGCCAGCAGCGTAGGAGGGGCGGGTGACAGGCTTAACTATGGCTACACCTTC. It specifies CASSVGGAGDRLNYGYTF.

The V call is TRBV6-5, the J call TRBJ1-1; TRBD1 might be the D (6 bases). The CDR3 totals 15 residues. Germline loops: CDR1 MNHEY, CDR2 SVGAGI. V gave up 4 bases and J gave up 1 base, with 13 bases separating them. The CDR3 DNA sequence: TGTGCCAGCAGTTTCGGACAGCCATGGAACACTGAAGCTTTCTTT. Residues: CASSFGQPWNTEAFF.

The chain uses TRBV5-1 and TRBJ2-7, with D possibly being TRBD1 (6 bases). CDR3 length: 15 amino acids. V dropped 0 bases and J dropped 2 bases, with 12 bases sitting between them. Germline CDR1 reads SGHRS; CDR2 reads YFSETQ. This CDR3 is CASSLVWGPTYEQYF. CDR3 DNA: TGCGCCAGCAGCTTGGTTTGGGGGCCAACCTACGAGCAGTACTTC.

This chain links TRBV5-6 with TRBJ2-3; 7 bases map to TRBD2. Germline CDR1 is SGHDT and CDR2 is YYEEEE. CDR3 length: 15 amino acids. The V gene end was trimmed by 0 bases and the J gene end by 4 bases; junction bases not matched to a gene: 5. The CDR3 region is CASSLGGGVADTQYF. The CDR3 DNA follows: TGTGCCAGCAGCTTGGGGGGGGGAGTTGCAGATACGCAGTATTTT.

The chain joins TRBV30 to TRBJ1-5; 10 positions match TRBD1. Germline V gene data show CDR1 as GTSNPN and CDR2 as SVGIG (reference sequence). V lost 2 bases, J lost 7 bases, and 8 bases stayed unmatched. The CDR3 sequence is 15 residues long. The CDR3 sequence is CAWSPGQGIRQPQHF. CDR3 bases: TGTGCCTGGAGTCCGGGACAGGGGATTCGACAGCCCCAGCATTTT.

This clone came up a few times. The chain recombines TRBV10-1 with TRBJ1-6; D unresolved. Trimming shortened V by 11 bases and J by 7 bases, and 15 bases separated the two germline ends. The CDR3 is made up of 13 amino acids. CDR1 is WNHNN, CDR2 SYGVQD, per germline (reference sequence). The CDR3 coding sequence is TGCGCCGGGTTCCGACGTCCGAATTCACCCCTCCACTTT. Its translation is CAGFRRPNSPLHF.

This clone was observed a handful of times. This chain uses TRBV5-4 with TRBJ2-1; the match to TRBD1 covers 9 bases. After removal of 2 bases from V and 2 bases from J, the junction contained 2 bases not matched to a gene. The CDR3 contains 15 residues. From germline, CDR1 is SGHNT and CDR2 YYREEE (reference sequence). The CDR3 is CASSFGDRAYNEQFF. In DNA form, the CDR3 reads TGTGCCAGCAGCTTTGGGGACAGGGCCTACAATGAGCAGTTCTTC.

For this clone: A read error may produce the germline difference seen at one junction end. This chain uses TRBV7-2 with TRBJ1-1, with D maybe TRBD1 (5 bases). This CDR3 is 14 amino acids long. CDR1 SGHTA and CDR2 FQGNSA come from the germline V gene. CDR3 sequence (DNA): TGTGCCAACAGCCAGGCAGGGTCGAACACTGAAGCTTTCTTT. It is translated as CANSQAGSNTEAFF.

The chain recombines TRBV9 with TRBJ1-2, with D maybe TRBD1 (6 bases). Per the germline V gene, CDR1 is SGDLS and CDR2 is YYNGEE. The V and J ends lost 0 bases and 8 bases respectively, with 17 bases between them. This CDR3 region has 15 residues. CDR3 nucleotide sequence: TGTGCCAGCAGCGTAGATGCAGGGGAGGGCGAAGGCTACACCTTC. As protein: CASSVDAGEGEGYTF.

This clone was observed a single time. CDR3 in amino acids: CASSLDYWTEQAYEQYF. The CDR3 DNA reads as TGTGCCAGCAGCTTGGACTATTGGACAGAGCAAGCCTACGAGCAGTACTTC. V is TRBV7-9 and J is TRBJ2-7; D might be TRBD1 or TRBD2, each matching 6 bases. The germline V gene has CDR1 SEHNR and CDR2 FQNEAQ (reference sequence). V was clipped by 3 bases and J by 2 bases, with 20 bases between them. The CDR3 loop spans 17 amino acids.

This chain connects TRBV27 to TRBJ2-1, with 7 bases fitting TRBD2. This CDR3 contains 16 residues. V was pared by 4 bases and J by 2 bases, with 8 bases of the junction left unmatched. Germline V CDR1 and CDR2: MNHEY, SMNVEV (reference sequence). The CDR3 nucleotides are TGTGCCAGCAGTTCCCCCACTAGCGACACCTACAATGAGCAGTTCTTC. This encodes CASSSPTSDTYNEQFF.

J is TRBJ2-1 and V is TRBV30; 7 bases map to TRBD2. Germline trimming cut 3 bases from V and 9 bases from J; bases unmatched to any gene: 8. CDR3 length: 13 amino acids. CDR1 is GTSNPN, CDR2 SVGIG, per germline (reference sequence). The CDR3 spells CAWRFAGGTEQFF. The CDR3 DNA sequence: TGTGCCTGGAGATTTGCCGGGGGGACTGAGCAGTTCTTC.